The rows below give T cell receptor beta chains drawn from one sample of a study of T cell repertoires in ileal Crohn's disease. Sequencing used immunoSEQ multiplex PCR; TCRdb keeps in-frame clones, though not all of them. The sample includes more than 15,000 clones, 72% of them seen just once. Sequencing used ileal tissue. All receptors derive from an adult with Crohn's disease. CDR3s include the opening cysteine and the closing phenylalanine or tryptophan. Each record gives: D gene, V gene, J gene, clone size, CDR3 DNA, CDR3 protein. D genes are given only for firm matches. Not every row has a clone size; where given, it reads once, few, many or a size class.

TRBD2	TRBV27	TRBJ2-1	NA	TGTGCCAGCAGTTTTTCTCGCACGGGACTAGCGGGAAGTGAGCAGTTCTTC	CASSFSRTGLAGSEQFF
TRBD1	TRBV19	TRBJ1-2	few	TGTGCCAGTAGTATACGGACAGGGGGCCGAGGCTACACCTTC	CASSIRTGGRGYTF
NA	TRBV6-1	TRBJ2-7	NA	TGTGCCAGCAGTGGACTTTCCAACGAGCAGTACTTC	CASSGLSNEQYF
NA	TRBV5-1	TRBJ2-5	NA	TGCGCCAGCAGCCTTGGGAAGCCGGACGGGAAAGAGACCCAGTACTTC	CASSLGKPDGKETQYF
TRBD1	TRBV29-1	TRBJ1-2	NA	TGCAGCGTTGAATGGGACAGGGGCCTCTATGGCTACACCTTC	CSVEWDRGLYGYTF
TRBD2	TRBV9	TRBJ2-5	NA	TGTGCCAGCAGCCGGACGGGGGGGGTCCGAGAGACCCAGTACTTC	CASSRTGGVRETQYF
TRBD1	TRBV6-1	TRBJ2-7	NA	TGTGCCAGCAGTGAAGCGGCAGGGGGCAAGTCCTACGAGCAGTACTTC	CASSEAAGGKSYEQYF
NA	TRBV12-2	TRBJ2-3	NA	TGTGCAAGTCGCCGAAGCGGGAGGGCCGAAGGCCACACAGATACGCAGTATTTT	CASRRSGRAEGHTDTQYF
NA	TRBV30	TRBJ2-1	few	TGTGCCTGGAGTGTACTGTTAGTTGATGAGCAGTTCTTC	CAWSVLLVDEQFF
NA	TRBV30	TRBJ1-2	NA	TGTGCCTGGAGTAGGCAGGCCGATGGCTACACCTTC	CAWSRQADGYTF
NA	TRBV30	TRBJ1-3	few	TGTGCCTGGAGTCGGGACTCGTACGGAAACACCATATATTTT	CAWSRDSYGNTIYF
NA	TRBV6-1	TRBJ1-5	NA	TGTGCCAGCAGTGAGTCGGGACACCGAATTCAGCCCCAGCATTTT	CASSESGHRIQPQHF
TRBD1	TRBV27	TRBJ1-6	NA	TGTGCCAGCACTCCCAAGGGGACAGGGGGCGGATATAATTCACCCCTCCACTTT	CASTPKGTGGGYNSPLHF
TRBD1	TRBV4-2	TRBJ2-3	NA	TGTGCCAGCAGCCAAGCACCGGACAGGGGGGTTCTAACAGATACGCAGTATTTT	CASSQAPDRGVLTDTQYF
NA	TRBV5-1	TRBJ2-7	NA	TGCGCCAGCAGCCCCGAGGGACACGCCTACTACGAGCAGTACTTC	CASSPEGHAYYEQYF
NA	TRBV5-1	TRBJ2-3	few	TGCGCCAGCAGCCCCCGACTAGATCTGCTGGATACGCAGTATTTT	CASSPRLDLLDTQYF
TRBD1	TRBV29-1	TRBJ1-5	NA	TGCAGCGCCCAGACAGGGGTTAGCAATCAGCCCCAGCATTTT	CSAQTGVSNQPQHF
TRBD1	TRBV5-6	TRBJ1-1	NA	TGTGCCAGCAGCTTGGGGACAGGGAGGGTTCCGAACACTGAAGCTTTCTTT	CASSLGTGRVPNTEAFF